This T cell receptor beta chain was captured in a study of early stage breast cancer tumors. Study-wide context: ER+/PR+/HER2- status applied to about 80% of the 16 invasive breast tumors. Broader study findings: Enriched TCRB sequences shared across patients were mostly commonly generated sequences.

As for this clone: What it recognizes is unknown.

The method was immunoSEQ multiplex PCR; TCRdb's version includes in-frame clones alone and lacks a portion of them. Of more than 13,000 clones listed, around 80% were seen once; the top ten hold 7.5% to 9%. Enough DNA from normal breast tissue often took about 100-300 mg. Trimming took 4 bases from V and 5 from J, leaving 15 bases between them. CDR3 length: 14 residues. Germline loops: CDR1 SGHRS, CDR2 YFSETQ. The specimen was normal breast tissue next to the tumor. The chain has TRBV5-1 and TRBJ1-1; perhaps TRBD1 as D (6 bases). The TCR originated in a person in their fifties with breast cancer. The CDR3 reads CASSPQWGRTEAFF. In nucleotides, the CDR3 is TGCGCCAGCAGCCCCCAATGGGGGCGGACTGAAGCTTTCTTT. The full variable domain, rest sourced from reference TRBV5-1 and TRBJ1-1, is KAGVTQTPRYLIKTRGQQVTLSCSPISGHRSVSWYQQTPGQGLQFLFEYFSETQRNKGNFPGRFSGRQFSNSRSEMNVSTLELGDSALYLCASSPQWGRTEAFFGQGTRLTVV.